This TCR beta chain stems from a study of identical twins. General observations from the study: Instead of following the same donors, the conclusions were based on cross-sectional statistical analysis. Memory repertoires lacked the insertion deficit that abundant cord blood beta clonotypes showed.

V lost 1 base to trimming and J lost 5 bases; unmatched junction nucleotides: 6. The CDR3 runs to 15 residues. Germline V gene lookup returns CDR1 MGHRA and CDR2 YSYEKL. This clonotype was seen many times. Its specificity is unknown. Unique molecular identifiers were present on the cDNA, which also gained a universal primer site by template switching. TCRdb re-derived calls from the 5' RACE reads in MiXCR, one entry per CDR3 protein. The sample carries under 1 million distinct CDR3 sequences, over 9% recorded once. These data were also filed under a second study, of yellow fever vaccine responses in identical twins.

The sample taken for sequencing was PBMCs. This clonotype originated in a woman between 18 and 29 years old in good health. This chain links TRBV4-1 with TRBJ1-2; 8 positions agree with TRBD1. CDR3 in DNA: TGCGCCAGCAGCCAAGTGGTCAGGGGGCAATATGGCTACACCTTC. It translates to CASSQVVRGQYGYTF.